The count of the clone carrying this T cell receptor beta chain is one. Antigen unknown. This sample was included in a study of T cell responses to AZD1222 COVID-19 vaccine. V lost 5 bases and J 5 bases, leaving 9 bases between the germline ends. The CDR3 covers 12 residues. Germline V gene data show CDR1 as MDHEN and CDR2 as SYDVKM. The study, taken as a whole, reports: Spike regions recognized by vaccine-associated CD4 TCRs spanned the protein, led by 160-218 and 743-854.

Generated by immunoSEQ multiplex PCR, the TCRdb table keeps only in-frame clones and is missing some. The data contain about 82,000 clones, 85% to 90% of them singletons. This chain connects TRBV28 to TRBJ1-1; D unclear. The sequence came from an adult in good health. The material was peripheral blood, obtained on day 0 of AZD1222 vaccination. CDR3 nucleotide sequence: TGTGCCAGCAGTAAATTACTGACTGAAGCTTTCTTT. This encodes CASSKLLTEAFF.